This TCR beta chain was retrieved from a study of blood T cell repertoires in COVID-19. Per the original data handling: It was from reference gene primer amplification that nucleated cell counts were estimated. Repertoires were generated with immunoSEQ multiplex PCR, while TCRdb's copy carries only in-frame clones and drops some. The V and J calls and clone size come from that table; D and trimming were worked out from the DNA. The repertoire has under 150,000 clones, approximately 91% of them found once; the top ten carry 2% to 2.5%. This CDR3 has 12 residues. The germline V gene encodes CDR1 SGHAT and CDR2 FQNNGV. V was pared by 3 bases and J by 7 bases, with 9 bases between.

The sequenced sample consisted of peripheral blood. The V call is TRBV11-2, the J call TRBJ1-1, with no clear D. The receptor was isolated from a human donor in a cohort sampled during active COVID-19. The chain's CDR3 is CASSLVRFEAFF. CDR3 coding DNA: TGTGCCAGCAGCTTGGTGAGGTTTGAAGCTTTCTTT.